This T cell receptor beta chain came from a study of blood T cells in healthy people across ages. CDR3 length: 14 amino acids. The germline CDR1 and CDR2 sequences are SGHRS and YFSETQ. V was shortened by 3 bases and J by 6 bases, with 13 bases between the two germline ends. Alongside a J-beta primer mix, a sample-barcoded 5' primer served in a second PCR lasting roughly 6 to 11 cycles. TCRdb independently ran MiXCR on the 5' RACE reads; one entry per CDR3 protein. The sample holds 1.5 million to 2 million distinct CDR3 sequences, 39% seen once. This clonotype originated in a human donor in good health. The sequencing input was blood. The chain has TRBV5-1 and TRBJ2-1; tentative D call: TRBD1 (5 bases). Written as DNA, the CDR3 is TGCGCCAGCAGCTCCTTGCGACAGACCAATGAGCAGTTCTTC. Translation gives CASSSLRQTNEQFF.